This T cell receptor (beta chain) was documented in a study of blood T cells in healthy people across ages. General observations from the study: Donor CMV infection status was unknown, possibly confounding age-related changes in expanded clonotypes.

This clonotype showed up many times. The target antigen is unknown. The authors drew about 9.5 milliliters of peripheral blood from each donor. A J-beta primer mix and a sample-barcoded 5' primer were used in a second PCR of about 7 to 12 cycles. Through a template-switch adaptor with 12 random nucleotides, each cDNA molecule received a tag. TCRdb re-analysed the 5' RACE reads in MiXCR, keeping a single row per CDR3 protein. In the table there are 1.6 million or so distinct CDR3 sequences, roughly 32% of which are singletons. The CDR3 spans 15 residues. CDR1 is SGHRS, CDR2 YFSETQ, per germline. The V gene lost 4 bases and the J gene lost 8 bases, with 21 bases spanning the gap.

V and J are TRBV5-1 and TRBJ1-2; a weak D match, TRBD1 (5 bases). The receptor was isolated from a woman aged 30 to 39 in good health. Sequencing used blood. This CDR3 reads CASSLEGPRGWGYTF. The DNA of the CDR3 is TGCGCCAGCAGCCTTGAGGGGCCGAGAGGCTGGGGCTACACCTTC.